Listed here are 16 T cell receptor beta chains from one sample, sequenced in a study of control samples from healthy donors and cancer patients. TCRdb's copy holds only in-frame clones and misses some; the assay was immunoSEQ multiplex PCR. The repertoire includes fewer than 90,000 clones, around nine tenths of them detected once, and approximately 5.1% sits in the top ten. The specimen sequenced was blood. All receptors derive from a woman aged 45-60 years in good health.

The chain has TRBV5-1 and TRBJ2-3, with TRBD1 identical over 9 bases. CDR3 length: 16 amino acids. Per the germline V gene, CDR1 is SGHRS and CDR2 is YFSETQ. With 4 bases clipped from V and 1 base from J, the junction kept 7 bases outside the gene matches. CDR3 loop: CASSIQDRGGTDTQYF. For the CDR3, the DNA is TGCGCCAGCAGCATCCAGGACAGGGGAGGCACAGATACGCAGTATTTT. The variable domain in full, completed from reference TRBV5-1 and TRBJ2-3, reads KAGVTQTPRYLIKTRGQQVTLSCSPISGHRSVSWYQQTPGQGLQFLFEYFSETQRNKGNFPGRFSGRQFSNSRSEMNVSTLELGDSALYLCASSIQDRGGTDTQYFGPGTRLTVL.

This clone was found once. The V gene is TRBV4-2, the J gene TRBJ2-3, with TRBD2 identical over 10 bases. The CDR3 sequence is 16 residues long. The V and J ends lost 1 base and 3 bases, in that order; junction bases with no gene match: 4. Germline CDR1 LGHNA, CDR2 YNFKEQ. CDR3 nucleotide sequence: TGTGCCAGCAGCCAAGCTAGCGGGGGCCCAACAGATACGCAGTATTTT. This sequence encodes CASSQASGGPTDTQYF.

By share, this clone ranks as medium-sized. This chain connects TRBV19 to TRBJ1-1, with D tentatively TRBD1 (5 bases). The V end was cut by 5 bases, the J end by 4 bases, with 11 bases between. CDR1 is LNHDA and CDR2 is SQIVND in the germline V gene (reference sequence). The CDR3 runs to 13 residues. CDR3 in DNA: TGTGCCAGTAGTCAAGGGGTGGGCACTGAAGCTTTCTTT. Protein sequence: CASSQGVGTEAFF.

The V and J genes are TRBV2 and TRBJ1-4; 8 nucleotides line up with TRBD1. CDR1 and CDR2 (germline): SNHLY, FYNNEI. Germline trimming cut 8 bases from V and 8 bases from J; bases unmatched to any gene: 7. The CDR3 runs 13 residues. The CDR3 loop is CASSWDRREKLFF. The CDR3, as DNA: TGTGCCAGCTCGTGGGACAGGCGGGAAAAACTGTTTTTT.

The gene calls are TRBV18 and TRBJ2-7, with D perhaps assigned TRBD1 or TRBD2 (6 bases each). CDR3 length: 15 amino acids. CDR1 is KGHSH, CDR2 LQKENI, per germline. Between the trimmed V and J ends, which lost 0 bases and 7 bases, there was a span of 16 bases. In DNA form, the CDR3 reads TGTGCCAGCTCACCACCGATCCCCGGGGGCGGAGAGCAGTACTTC. Amino acid sequence: CASSPPIPGGGEQYF.

The rearrangement uses TRBV4-1 and TRBJ2-5; D is unresolved. The CDR3 runs 13 residues. Deletions cut 5 bases from V and 1 base from J, with 8 bases between. CDR1 is MGHRA, CDR2 YSYEKL, per germline. The CDR3 region has the DNA TGCGCCAGCAGCGTAGGACCCCAAGAGACCCAGTACTTC. Translated: CASSVGPQETQYF.

The V and J genes are TRBV5-4 and TRBJ1-1, with unresolved D. Germline V gene sequence: CDR1 SGHNT, CDR2 YYREEE (reference sequence). The CDR3 has 13 amino acids. Trimming left V 6 bases short and J 4 bases short, with 13 bases between. The CDR3 nucleotides read TGTGCCAGCACAACCGGGGATGGCACTGAAGCTTTCTTT. Its protein product is CASTTGDGTEAFF.

This clone was observed a few times. The gene calls are TRBV9 and TRBJ2-3, with TRBD1 matching 9 bases. V lost 1 base and J lost 6; bases outside the gene matches: 6. CDR1 and CDR2 from the germline V gene are SGDLS and YYNGEE. The CDR3 runs 15 residues. The DNA for the CDR3 is TGTGCCAGCAGCGTAAACGGACAGGGGAGGGATACGCAGTATTTT. Its protein product is CASSVNGQGRDTQYF.

This sequence joins TRBV11-3 and TRBJ2-1; 11 bases fit TRBD2. The CDR3 runs 15 residues. The germline CDR1 and CDR2 sequences are SGHNT and YENEEA. Trimming took 2 bases from V and 7 from J; bases not matched to a gene: 4. DNA of the CDR3: TGTGCCAGCAGCTTAACTAGCGGGGGTAGAAATGAGCAGTTCTTC. It codes for CASSLTSGGRNEQFF.

The V call is TRBV7-9, the J call TRBJ1-4; 8 bases line up with TRBD1. Germline loops: CDR1 SEHNR, CDR2 FQNEAQ (reference sequence). This CDR3 is built from 15 residues. With V trimmed by 4 bases and J by 3 bases, 4 bases remained unmatched. This chain's CDR3 is CASSWDRSANEKLFF. CDR3 DNA sequence: TGTGCCAGCAGCTGGGACAGGTCCGCTAATGAAAAACTGTTTTTT.

V gene TRBV14 combines with J gene TRBJ2-3, with 7 bases aligning to TRBD1. Germline lookup yields CDR1 SGHDN and CDR2 FVKESK. The CDR3 extends over 15 amino acids. J gave up 4 bases and V 4 bases, and 8 bases lay outside the gene matches. CDR3 DNA sequence: TGTGCCAGCAGCCCGCTGCAGGGGGTATCAGATACGCAGTATTTT. Translated, it gives CASSPLQGVSDTQYF. The entire variable domain, with the rest obtained from reference TRBV14 and TRBJ2-3, is as follows: EAGVTQFPSHSVIEKGQTVTLRCDPISGHDNLYWYRRVMGKEIKFLLHFVKESKQDESGMPNNRFLAERTGGTYSTLKVQPAELEDSGVYFCASSPLQGVSDTQYFGPGTRLTVL.

The V call is TRBV2, the J call TRBJ2-1; 8 bases are shared with TRBD2. The CDR3 totals 16 residues. Losses at the gene ends were 4 bases for V and 7 bases for J; bases not matched to a gene: 12. Germline V gene data show CDR1 as SNHLY and CDR2 as FYNNEI. Written as DNA, the CDR3 is TGTGCCAGCAGTGGATTCTCGACGGGGGGGCCTAATGAGCAGTTCTTC. It yields the protein CASSGFSTGGPNEQFF.

A remark on this clone: This same CDR3 is encoded by further DNA sequences in the sample. The chain has TRBV5-1 and TRBJ1-2; D is undetermined. Trimming pared 0 bases from V and 3 bases from J, leaving 9 bases between. The CDR3 loop spans 14 amino acids. Germline values: CDR1 SGHRS, CDR2 YFSETQ. As DNA, the CDR3 is TGCGCCAGCAGCTTGGAAAAGGCAGACTATGGCTACACCTTC. It codes for CASSLEKADYGYTF.

This clone occurred a few times. This sequence joins TRBV19 and TRBJ2-1; 12 bases are shared with TRBD1. Germline V gene sequence: CDR1 LNHDA, CDR2 SQIVND (reference sequence). V shed 5 bases and J 7 bases; nucleotides not matched to a gene: 6. The CDR3 is 15 amino acids. The CDR3 sequence is CASSSGTGGANEQFF. DNA of the CDR3: TGTGCCAGTAGTTCGGGGACAGGGGGCGCGAATGAGCAGTTCTTC.

The chain combines TRBV6-4 with TRBJ2-1, with 10 bases matching TRBD1. This CDR3 has 15 amino acids. Trimming removed 2 bases from V and 8 bases from J; junction bases left unmatched: 6. Germline CDR1 MRHNA, CDR2 SNTAGT. The CDR3 region is CASSDETGGGYEQFF. The CDR3 bases are TGTGCCAGCAGTGACGAGACAGGGGGCGGGTATGAGCAGTTCTTC.

CDR3 region: CASSVDRGSSGELFF. The DNA of the CDR3 is TGTGCCAGCAGTGTCGACAGGGGGTCTTCAGGGGAGCTGTTTTTT. The rearrangement joins TRBV2 to TRBJ2-2; 9 bases line up with TRBD1. Germline CDR1 and CDR2: SNHLY and FYNNEI. This CDR3 contains 15 residues. The ends lost 4 bases at V and 8 bases at J; junction bases unmatched: 8.